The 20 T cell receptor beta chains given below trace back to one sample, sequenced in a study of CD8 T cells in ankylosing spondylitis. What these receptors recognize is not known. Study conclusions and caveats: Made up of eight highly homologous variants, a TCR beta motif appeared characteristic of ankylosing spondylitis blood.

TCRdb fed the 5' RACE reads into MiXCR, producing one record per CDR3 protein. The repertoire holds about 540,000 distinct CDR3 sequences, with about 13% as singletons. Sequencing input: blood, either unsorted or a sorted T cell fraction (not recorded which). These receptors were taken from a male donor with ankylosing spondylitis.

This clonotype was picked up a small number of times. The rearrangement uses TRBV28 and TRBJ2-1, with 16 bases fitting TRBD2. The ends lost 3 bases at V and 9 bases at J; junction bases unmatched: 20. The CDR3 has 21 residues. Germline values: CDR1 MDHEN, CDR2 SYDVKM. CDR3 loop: CASSFGPGTSGRAPLATEQFF. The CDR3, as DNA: TGTGCCAGCAGTTTTGGCCCCGGGACTAGCGGGAGGGCCCCCCTCGCTACTGAGCAGTTCTTC. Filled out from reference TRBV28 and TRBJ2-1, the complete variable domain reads DVKVTQSSRYLVKRTGEKVFLECVQDMDHENMFWYRQDPGLGLRLIYFSYDVKMKEKGDIPEGYSVSREKKERFSLILESASTNQTSMYLCASSFGPGTSGRAPLATEQFFGPGTRLTVL.

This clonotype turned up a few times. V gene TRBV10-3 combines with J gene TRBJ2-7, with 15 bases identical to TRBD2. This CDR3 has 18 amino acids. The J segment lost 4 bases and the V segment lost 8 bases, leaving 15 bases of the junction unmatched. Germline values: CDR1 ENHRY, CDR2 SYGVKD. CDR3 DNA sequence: TGTGCCATCTCAGGACTAGCGGGAGGGGCGTGGGTTCGGTACGAGCAGTACTTC. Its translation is CAISGLAGGAWVRYEQYF.

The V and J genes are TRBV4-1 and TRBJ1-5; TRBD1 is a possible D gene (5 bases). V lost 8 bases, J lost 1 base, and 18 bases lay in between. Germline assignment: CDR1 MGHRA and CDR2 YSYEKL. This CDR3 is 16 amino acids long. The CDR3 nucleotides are TGCGCCAGCTCCCTGTCGGGGGGGGGGAGCAATCAGCCCCAGCATTTT. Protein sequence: CASSLSGGGSNQPQHF.

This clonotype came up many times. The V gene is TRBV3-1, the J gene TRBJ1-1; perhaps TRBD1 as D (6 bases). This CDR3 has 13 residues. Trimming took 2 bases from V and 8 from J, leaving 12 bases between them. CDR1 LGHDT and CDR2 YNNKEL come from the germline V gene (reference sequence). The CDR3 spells CASSQRDIAEAFF. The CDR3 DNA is TGTGCCAGCAGCCAACGGGACATCGCCGAAGCTTTCTTT.

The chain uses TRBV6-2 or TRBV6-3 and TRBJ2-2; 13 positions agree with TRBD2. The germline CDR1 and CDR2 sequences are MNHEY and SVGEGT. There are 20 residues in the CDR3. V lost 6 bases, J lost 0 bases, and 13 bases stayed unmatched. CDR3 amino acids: CASSAGLAGVLYANTGELFF. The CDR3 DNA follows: TGTGCCAGCAGCGCCGGACTAGCGGGAGTTCTATACGCGAACACCGGGGAGCTGTTTTTT.

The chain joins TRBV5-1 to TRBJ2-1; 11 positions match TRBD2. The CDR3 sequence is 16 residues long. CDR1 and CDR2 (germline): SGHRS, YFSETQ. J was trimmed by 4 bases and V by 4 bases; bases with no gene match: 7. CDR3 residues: CASSETTSGTYNEQFF. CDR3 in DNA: TGCGCCAGCAGCGAAACGACTAGCGGGACTTACAATGAGCAGTTCTTC.

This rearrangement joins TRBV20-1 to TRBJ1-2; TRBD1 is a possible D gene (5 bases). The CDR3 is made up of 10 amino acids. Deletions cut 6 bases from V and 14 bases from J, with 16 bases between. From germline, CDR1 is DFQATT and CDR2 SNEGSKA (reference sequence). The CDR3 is CSAPGSPGTF. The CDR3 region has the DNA TGCAGTGCGCCCGGGAGCCCAGGGACCTTC.

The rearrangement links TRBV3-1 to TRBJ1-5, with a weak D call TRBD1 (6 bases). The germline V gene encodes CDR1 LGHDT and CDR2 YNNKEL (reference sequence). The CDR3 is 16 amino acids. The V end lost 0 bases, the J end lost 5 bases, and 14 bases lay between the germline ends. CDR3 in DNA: TGTGCCAGCAGCCAAGACTGGGGACACTTTTATCAGCCCCAGCATTTT. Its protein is CASSQDWGHFYQPQHF.

CDR3 protein: CASRTSGRGYNEQFF. The DNA for the CDR3 is TGTGCCAGCAGGACTAGCGGGAGGGGTTACAATGAGCAGTTCTTC. The chain combines TRBV12-3 or TRBV12-4 with TRBJ2-1; 14 bases are a match to TRBD2. The ends lost 6 bases at V and 4 bases at J; junction bases unmatched: 2. This CDR3 is built from 15 residues.

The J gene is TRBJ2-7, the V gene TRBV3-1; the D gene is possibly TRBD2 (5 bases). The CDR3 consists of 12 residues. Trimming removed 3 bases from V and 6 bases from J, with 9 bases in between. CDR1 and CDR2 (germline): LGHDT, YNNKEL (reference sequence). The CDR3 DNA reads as TGTGCCAGCAGCCATAAAGGGAGCGAGCAGTACGTC. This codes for CASSHKGSEQYV.

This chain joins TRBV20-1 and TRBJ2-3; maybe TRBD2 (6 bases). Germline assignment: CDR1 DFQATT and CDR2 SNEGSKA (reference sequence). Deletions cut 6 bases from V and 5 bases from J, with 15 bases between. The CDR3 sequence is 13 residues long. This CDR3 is CSAAARAGDTQYF. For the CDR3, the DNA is TGCAGTGCCGCGGCGAGAGCGGGAGATACGCAGTATTTT.

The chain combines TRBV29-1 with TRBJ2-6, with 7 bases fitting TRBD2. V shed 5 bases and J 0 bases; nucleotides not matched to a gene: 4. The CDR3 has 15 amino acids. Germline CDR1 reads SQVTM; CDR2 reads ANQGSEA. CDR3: CSVRDYLSGANVLTF. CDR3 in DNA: TGCAGCGTTCGGGACTACCTCTCTGGGGCCAACGTCCTGACTTTC.

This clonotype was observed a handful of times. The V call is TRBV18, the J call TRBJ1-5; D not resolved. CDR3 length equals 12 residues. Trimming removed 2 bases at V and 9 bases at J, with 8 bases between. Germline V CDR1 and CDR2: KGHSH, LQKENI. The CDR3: CASSPREGPQHF. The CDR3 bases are TGTGCCAGCTCACCAAGAGAGGGGCCCCAGCATTTT.

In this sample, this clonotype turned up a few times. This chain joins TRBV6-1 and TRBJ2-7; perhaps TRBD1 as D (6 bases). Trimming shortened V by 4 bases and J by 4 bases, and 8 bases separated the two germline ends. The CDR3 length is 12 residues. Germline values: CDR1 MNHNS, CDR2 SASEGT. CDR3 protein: CASSGGHYEQYV. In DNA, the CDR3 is TGTGCCAGCAGTGGGGGACATTACGAGCAGTACGTC.

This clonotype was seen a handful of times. CDR3 in amino acids: CASSFRHPEAYGYTF. In DNA, the CDR3 is TGTGCCAGCAGCTTTCGGCACCCCGAAGCCTATGGCTACACCTTC. The chain couples TRBV11-3 to TRBJ1-2; D is ambiguous. V was shortened by 3 bases and J by 4 bases, with 15 bases between the two germline ends. CDR1 is SGHNT, CDR2 YENEEA, per germline. This CDR3 region has 15 residues.

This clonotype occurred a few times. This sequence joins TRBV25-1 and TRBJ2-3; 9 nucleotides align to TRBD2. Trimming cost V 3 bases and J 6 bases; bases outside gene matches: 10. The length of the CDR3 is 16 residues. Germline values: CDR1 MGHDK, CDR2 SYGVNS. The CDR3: CASSDVAGVFLDTQYF. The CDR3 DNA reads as TGTGCCAGCAGTGACGTAGCGGGAGTATTTTTGGATACGCAGTATTTT.

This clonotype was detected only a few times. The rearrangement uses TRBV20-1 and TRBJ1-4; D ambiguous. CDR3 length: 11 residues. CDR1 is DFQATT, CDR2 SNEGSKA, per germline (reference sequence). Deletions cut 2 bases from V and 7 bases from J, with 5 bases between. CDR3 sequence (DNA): TGCAGTGCTAGATCTGTTGAAAAACTGTTTTTT. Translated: CSARSVEKLFF.

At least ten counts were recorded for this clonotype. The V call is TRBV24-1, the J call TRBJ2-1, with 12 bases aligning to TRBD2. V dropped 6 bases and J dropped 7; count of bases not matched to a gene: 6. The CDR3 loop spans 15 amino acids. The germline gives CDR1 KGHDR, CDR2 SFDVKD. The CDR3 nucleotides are TGTGCCACCAGTCTGACTAGCGGGAGTAGGAATGAGCAGTTCTTC. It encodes CATSLTSGSRNEQFF.

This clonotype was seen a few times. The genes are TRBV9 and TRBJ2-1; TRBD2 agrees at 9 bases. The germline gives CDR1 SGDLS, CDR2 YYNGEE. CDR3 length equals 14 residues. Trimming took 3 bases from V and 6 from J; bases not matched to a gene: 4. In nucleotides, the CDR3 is TGTGCCAGCAGCGAAGGGACTAGCCTCAATGAGCAGTTCTTC. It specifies CASSEGTSLNEQFF.

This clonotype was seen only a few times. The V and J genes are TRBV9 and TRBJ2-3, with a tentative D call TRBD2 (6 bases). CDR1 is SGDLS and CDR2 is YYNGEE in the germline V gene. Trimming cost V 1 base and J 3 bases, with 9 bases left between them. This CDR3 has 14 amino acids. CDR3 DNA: TGTGCCAGCAGCGTATCTGGGACTACAGATACGCAGTATTTT. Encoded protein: CASSVSGTTDTQYF.